The clone carrying this TCR beta chain was detected only once. The antigen is undetermined. The CDR3 runs to 15 residues. Trimming removed 6 bases from V and 5 bases from J; junction bases left unmatched: 8. The record originates from a study of T cell repertoires in cytomegalovirus infection. Turning to the study itself: Selected CMV epitopes included recently identified HLA-C-restricted ones as well as well-studied HLA-B-restricted ones. Both CMV infection and a matching HLA type were indicated by public TCR beta signatures. General study results and limits: The ex vivo response was dominated by HLA-C-restricted CMV-specific TCR beta clonotypes. Using cumulative public TCR beta family frequency, the authors identified those who carried CMV together with the relevant HLA.

TCRdb analysed the reads with MiXCR anew, one entry per CDR3 protein. The sample lists roughly 310,000 distinct CDR3 sequences, about 27% seen once, with 15% to 25% in the top ten. Sequenced here: cultured PBMCs, sampled from culture after CMV antigen stimulation. The sequence was obtained from a human donor in good health (CMV status not recorded). Some clones in this sample may be carry-over from other donors' samples. This chain links TRBV12-3 or TRBV12-4 with TRBJ1-5, with 9 bases aligning to TRBD1. The CDR3 spells CASRGPGQGHQPQHF. CDR3 coding DNA: TGTGCCAGCAGGGGCCCGGGACAGGGTCATCAGCCCCAGCATTTT.